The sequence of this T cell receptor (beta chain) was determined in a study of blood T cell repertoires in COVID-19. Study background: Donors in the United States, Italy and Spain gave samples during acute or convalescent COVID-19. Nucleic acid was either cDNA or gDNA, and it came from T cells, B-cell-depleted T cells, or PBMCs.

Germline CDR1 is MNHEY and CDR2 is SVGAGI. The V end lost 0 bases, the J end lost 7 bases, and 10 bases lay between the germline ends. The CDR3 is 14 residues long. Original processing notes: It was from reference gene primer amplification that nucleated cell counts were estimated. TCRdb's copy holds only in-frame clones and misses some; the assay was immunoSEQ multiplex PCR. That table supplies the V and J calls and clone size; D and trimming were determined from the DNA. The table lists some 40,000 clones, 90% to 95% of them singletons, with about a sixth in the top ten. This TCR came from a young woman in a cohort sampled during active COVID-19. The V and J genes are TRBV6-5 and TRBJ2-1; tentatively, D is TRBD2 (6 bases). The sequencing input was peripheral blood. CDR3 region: CASSYSAGPNEQFF. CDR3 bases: TGTGCCAGCAGTTACTCGGCGGGGCCGAATGAGCAGTTCTTC.